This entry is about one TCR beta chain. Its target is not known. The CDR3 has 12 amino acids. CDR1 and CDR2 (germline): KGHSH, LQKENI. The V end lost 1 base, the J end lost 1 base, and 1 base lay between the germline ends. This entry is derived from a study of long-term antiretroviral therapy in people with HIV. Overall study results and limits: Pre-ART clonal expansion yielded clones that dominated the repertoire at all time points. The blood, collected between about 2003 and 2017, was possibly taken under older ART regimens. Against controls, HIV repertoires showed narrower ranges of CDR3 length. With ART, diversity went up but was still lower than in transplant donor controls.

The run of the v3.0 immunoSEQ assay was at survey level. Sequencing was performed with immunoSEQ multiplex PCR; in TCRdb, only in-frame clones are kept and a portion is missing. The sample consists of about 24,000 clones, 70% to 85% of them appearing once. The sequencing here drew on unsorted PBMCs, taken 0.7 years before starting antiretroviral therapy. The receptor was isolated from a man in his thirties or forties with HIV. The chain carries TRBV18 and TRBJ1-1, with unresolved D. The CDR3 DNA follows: TGTGCCAGCTCACCACAGAACACTGAAGCTTTCTTT. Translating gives CASSPQNTEAFF.